Below, 22 T cell receptor beta chains from the same sample are listed, as sequenced in a study of blood T cell repertoires in COVID-19. Some clones are missing from TCRdb's copy, which holds only in-frame ones; the method was immunoSEQ multiplex PCR. The top ten hold over 4.5% of the sample, which has about 330,000 clones, around nine tenths seen once. Sequencing was carried out using PBMCs or T cells enriched from blood (not recorded which). These receptors were collected from a man aged 30-40 years who had recovered from COVID-19.

This clone was counted once. The CDR3 spells CASSSSGVSTDTQYF. Written as DNA, the CDR3 is TGTGCCAGCAGTTCCTCAGGGGTATCCACAGATACGCAGTATTTT. The V gene is TRBV28, the J gene TRBJ2-3, with a possible D match to TRBD1 (6 bases). Deletions cut 4 bases from V and 2 bases from J, with 13 bases between. The CDR3 contains 15 residues. Germline V CDR1 and CDR2: MDHEN, SYDVKM.

The chain has TRBV5-1 and TRBJ1-1; tentatively, D is TRBD1 (6 bases). Per germline, CDR1 SGHRS and CDR2 YFSETQ. There are 11 residues in the CDR3. Between the trimmed V and J ends, which lost 3 bases and 8 bases, there was a span of 8 bases. The CDR3 protein is CASSSTGEAFF. CDR3 DNA sequence: TGCGCCAGCAGCTCGACAGGAGAAGCTTTCTTT.

About this clone itself: The sample has other DNA sequences that encode this CDR3 too. V is TRBV10-3 and J is TRBJ1-1, with 9 bases fitting TRBD1. Germline CDR1 and CDR2: ENHRY and SYGVKD. The CDR3 covers 14 residues. With V trimmed by 5 bases and J by 3 bases, 4 bases remained unmatched. The CDR3 is CAISKDRGDTEAFF. Here the CDR3 DNA reads TGTGCCATCAGTAAGGACAGGGGAGACACTGAAGCTTTCTTT.

The rearrangement joins TRBV13 to TRBJ1-1; unclear D gene. This CDR3 has 14 amino acids. Germline loops: CDR1 PRHDT, CDR2 FYEKMQ (reference sequence). V dropped 3 bases and J dropped 1 base, with 9 bases sitting between them. CDR3 amino acids: CASSLMGENTEAFF. As DNA, the CDR3 is TGTGCCAGCAGCTTGATGGGAGAGAACACTGAAGCTTTCTTT. Full variable domain (outside the CDR3, taken from reference TRBV13 and TRBJ1-1): AAGVIQSPRHLIKEKRETATLKCYPIPRHDTVYWYQQGPGQDPQFLISFYEKMQSDKGSIPDRFSAQQFSDYHSELNMSSLELGDSALYFCASSLMGENTEAFFGQGTRLTVV.

The sample holds one count of this clone. This chain uses TRBV3-1 (or the pseudogene TRBV3-2) with TRBJ2-1; D unclear. Germline CDR1 and CDR2: LGHDT and YNNKEL (reference sequence). Trimming removed 0 bases at V and 7 bases at J, with 13 bases between. This CDR3 contains 15 residues. In DNA form, the CDR3 reads TGTGCCAGCAGCCAAGATTTACAGCAACCGAATGAGCAGTTCTTC. This translates into CASSQDLQQPNEQFF.

In nucleotides, the CDR3 is TGTGCCTGGGGGGGAGCCTTTGCGGATGAAAAACTGTTTTTT. Translation gives CAWGGAFADEKLFF. The chain has TRBV30 and TRBJ1-4; the D gene is possibly TRBD1 (5 bases). CDR3 length: 14 residues. The germline CDR1 and CDR2 sequences are GTSNPN and SVGIG (reference sequence). Trimming removed 5 bases at V and 6 bases at J, with 16 bases between. Together with reference TRBV30 and TRBJ1-4, the CDR3 gives the full variable domain: SQTIHQWPATLVQPVGSPLSLECTVEGTSNPNLYWYRQAAGRGLQLLFYSVGIGQISSEVPQNLSASRPQDRQFILSSKKLLLSDSGFYLCAWGGAFADEKLFFGSGTQLSVL.

The chain combines TRBV9 with TRBJ1-2, with 9 bases aligning to TRBD1. The CDR3 loop spans 17 amino acids. V was clipped by 3 bases and J by 1 base; unmatched bases: 10. In germline, CDR1 is SGDLS, CDR2 YYNGEE. CDR3: CASSDPGQGVGNYGYTF. For the CDR3, the DNA is TGTGCCAGCAGCGACCCGGGACAGGGAGTCGGTAACTATGGCTACACCTTC. The variable domain in full, completed from reference TRBV9 and TRBJ1-2, reads DSGVTQTPKHLITATGQRVTLRCSPRSGDLSVYWYQQSLDQGLQFLIQYYNGEERAKGNILERFSAQQFPDLHSELNLSSLELGDSALYFCASSDPGQGVGNYGYTFGSGTRLTVV.

The J gene is TRBJ2-7, the V gene TRBV9; maybe TRBD1 (5 bases). The germline V and J ends were trimmed by 0 bases and 1 base, with 17 bases remaining between them. Germline V gene sequence: CDR1 SGDLS, CDR2 YYNGEE. The CDR3 totals 17 residues. This CDR3 reads CASSVEQDPLDSYEQYF. DNA of the CDR3: TGTGCCAGCAGCGTAGAACAGGATCCCTTGGATTCCTACGAGCAGTACTTC.

V gene TRBV28 combines with J gene TRBJ1-1, with 8 bases identical to TRBD1. Germline-derived CDR1 and CDR2 are MDHEN and SYDVKM. The V and J ends lost 5 bases and 3 bases, in that order; junction bases with no gene match: 5. The CDR3 runs to 14 residues. CDR3 region: CASSRAGGYTEAFF. The DNA of the CDR3 is TGTGCCAGCAGTCGGGCAGGGGGCTACACTGAAGCTTTCTTT.

The CDR3 region is CASSLARGYQETQYF. The DNA for the CDR3 is TGTGCCAGCAGCCTAGCGCGGGGTTACCAAGAGACCCAGTACTTC. This chain joins TRBV5-6 and TRBJ2-5; D may be TRBD2 (6 bases). The CDR3 is 15 residues long. CDR1 is SGHDT, CDR2 YYEEEE, per germline. Between the trimmed V and J ends, which lost 4 bases and 0 bases, there was a span of 13 bases.

The chain employs TRBV28 and TRBJ2-2, with a possible D match to TRBD2 (5 bases). Trimming stripped 8 bases from V and 1 base from J, with 11 bases between. Germline V gives CDR1 MDHEN, CDR2 SYDVKM. This CDR3 has 14 amino acids. DNA for the CDR3: TGTGCCAGCGGAGGACCGATGAACACCGGGGAGCTGTTTTTT. This encodes CASGGPMNTGELFF.

The table lists this clone with a count of one. The chain employs TRBV9 and TRBJ1-1; TRBD1 matches at 8 bases. This CDR3 region has 16 residues. From germline, CDR1 is SGDLS and CDR2 YYNGEE. V lost 3 bases and J lost 2; bases outside the gene matches: 9. The CDR3 coding sequence is TGTGCCAGCAGCGCCCCGACAGGGGTTCTTAACACTGAAGCTTTCTTT. Translated, it gives CASSAPTGVLNTEAFF.

The rearrangement uses TRBV19 and TRBJ1-3, with no clear D. CDR3 length equals 15 residues. Germline V lookup: CDR1 LNHDA, CDR2 SQIVND (reference sequence). V lost 2 bases to trimming and J lost 8 bases, with 16 bases between them. As DNA, the CDR3 is TGTGCCAGTAGTATAACTGCGTCCGCCGGGGACACCATATATTTT. Its protein is CASSITASAGDTIYF.

The chain joins TRBV10-1 to TRBJ2-1; perhaps TRBD1 as D (6 bases). This CDR3 contains 14 residues. V lost 4 bases, J lost 6 bases, and 13 bases lay in between. Germline V gene sequence: CDR1 WNHNN, CDR2 SYGVQD (reference sequence). The CDR3 loop reads CASSGTVSGNEQFF. The DNA for the CDR3 is TGCGCCAGCAGTGGGACAGTATCCGGCAATGAGCAGTTCTTC.

This clone showed up just a few times. The rearrangement links TRBV6-4 to TRBJ2-1; D unclear. CDR3 size: 15 residues. Trimming removed 3 bases from V and 0 bases from J, with 9 bases in between. From germline, CDR1 is MRHNA and CDR2 SNTAGT. The CDR3 DNA reads as TGTGCCAGCAGTGAACGTCCGAGCTCCTACAATGAGCAGTTCTTC. Translating it yields CASSERPSSYNEQFF.

V gene TRBV5-1 combines with J gene TRBJ2-7; TRBD1 matches at 10 bases. J gave up 0 bases and V 4 bases, and 7 bases lay outside the gene matches. The V gene's germline CDR1 is SGHRS and CDR2 YFSETQ. The CDR3 is 16 amino acids. The CDR3 DNA reads as TGCGCCAGCAGCCCCGGACAGGGGGGAAGCTCCTACGAGCAGTACTTC. As protein: CASSPGQGGSSYEQYF.

The CDR3, as DNA: TGCGCCAGCAGCCAAGACCCAGGACTGTCCTACGAGCAGTACTTC. Residues: CASSQDPGLSYEQYF. This rearrangement joins TRBV4-1 to TRBJ2-7; perhaps TRBD2 as D (5 bases). This CDR3 spans 15 amino acids. From germline, CDR1 is MGHRA and CDR2 YSYEKL. Trimming shortened V by 0 bases and J by 1 base, and 10 bases separated the two germline ends.

The chain is built from TRBV4-1 and TRBJ1-1; TRBD1 aligns across 7 bases. Trimming at V came to 6 bases and at J to 1 base, leaving 5 bases not matched to a gene. The CDR3 is made up of 14 amino acids. Germline CDR1 and CDR2: MGHRA and YSYEKL. The CDR3 bases are TGCGCCAGCAGGACAGGGTGGACGAACACTGAAGCTTTCTTT. Protein sequence: CASRTGWTNTEAFF.

This clone was recorded only once. This chain uses TRBV5-1 with TRBJ2-3, with 7 nucleotides matching TRBD1. Per germline, CDR1 SGHRS and CDR2 YFSETQ. With 4 bases clipped from V and 5 bases from J, the junction kept 4 bases outside the gene matches. The CDR3 is 13 amino acids. CDR3 region: CASSLGQIDTQYF. DNA of the CDR3: TGCGCCAGCAGCCTGGGACAGATAGATACGCAGTATTTT.

V usage is TRBV10-2 and J usage is TRBJ2-3, with D tentatively TRBD1 (5 bases). This CDR3 has 14 residues. Germline V gene lookup returns CDR1 WSHSY and CDR2 SAAADI. The V gene lost 3 bases and the J gene lost 6 bases, with 13 bases spanning the gap. DNA of the CDR3: TGCGCCAGCAGTGACAGGGCTACGGCGGATACGCAGTATTTT. Its protein product is CASSDRATADTQYF.

The chain couples TRBV6-5 to TRBJ2-7; D uncertain. The CDR3 has 16 residues. Germline V gene data show CDR1 as MNHEY and CDR2 as SVGAGI. Trimming took 4 bases from V and 5 from J, leaving 21 bases between them. In nucleotides, the CDR3 is TGTGCCAGCAGTTCCCTCGGGTCCCTAAAAGGAGACGAGCAGTACTTC. Protein product: CASSSLGSLKGDEQYF.

This rearrangement joins TRBV3-1 (or the pseudogene TRBV3-2) to TRBJ2-2; 8 nucleotides align to TRBD2. The CDR3 totals 15 residues. Germline V gene lookup returns CDR1 LGHDT and CDR2 YNNKEL (reference sequence). The junction had 2 bases not matched to a gene; V was cut back by 4 bases and J by 1 base. The DNA of the CDR3 is TGTGCCAGCAGCCGCGGGGGGATGAACACCGGGGAGCTGTTTTTT. Residues: CASSRGGMNTGELFF.